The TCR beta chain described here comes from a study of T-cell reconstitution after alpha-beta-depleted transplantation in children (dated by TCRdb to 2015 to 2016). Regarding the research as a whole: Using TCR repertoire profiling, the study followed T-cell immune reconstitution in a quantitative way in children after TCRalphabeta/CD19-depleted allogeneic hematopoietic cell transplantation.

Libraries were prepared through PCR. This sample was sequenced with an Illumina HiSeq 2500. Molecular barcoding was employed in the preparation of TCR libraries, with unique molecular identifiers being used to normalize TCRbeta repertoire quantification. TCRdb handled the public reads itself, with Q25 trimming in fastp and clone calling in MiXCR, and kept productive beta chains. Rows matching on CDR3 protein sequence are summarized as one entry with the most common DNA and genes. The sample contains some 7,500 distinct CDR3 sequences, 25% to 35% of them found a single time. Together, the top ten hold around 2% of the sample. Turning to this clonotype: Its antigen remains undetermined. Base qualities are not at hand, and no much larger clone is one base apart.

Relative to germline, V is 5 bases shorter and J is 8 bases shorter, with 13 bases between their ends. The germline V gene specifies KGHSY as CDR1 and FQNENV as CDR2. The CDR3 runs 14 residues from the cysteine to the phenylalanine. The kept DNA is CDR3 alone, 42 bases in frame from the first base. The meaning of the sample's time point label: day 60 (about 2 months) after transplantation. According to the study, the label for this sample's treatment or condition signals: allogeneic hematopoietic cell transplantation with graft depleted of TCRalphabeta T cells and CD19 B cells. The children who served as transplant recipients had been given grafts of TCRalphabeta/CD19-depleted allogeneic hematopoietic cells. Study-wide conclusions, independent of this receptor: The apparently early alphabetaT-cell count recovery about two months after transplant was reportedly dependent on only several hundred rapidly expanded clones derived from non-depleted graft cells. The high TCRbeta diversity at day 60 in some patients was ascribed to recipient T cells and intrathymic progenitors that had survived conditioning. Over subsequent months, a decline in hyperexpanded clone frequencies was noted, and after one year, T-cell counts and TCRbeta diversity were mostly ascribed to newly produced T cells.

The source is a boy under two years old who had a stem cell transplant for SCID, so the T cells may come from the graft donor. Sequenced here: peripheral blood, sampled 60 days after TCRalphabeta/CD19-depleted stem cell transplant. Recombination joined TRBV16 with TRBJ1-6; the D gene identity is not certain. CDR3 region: CASSSRLGYSPLHF. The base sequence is TGTGCCAGCAGCTCCAGACTGGGCTATTCACCCCTCCACTTT.